This entry is about one TCR beta chain. This specimen includes other DNA sequences encoding the same CDR3. Using immunoSEQ multiplex PCR, the repertoire was profiled, and TCRdb retains in-frame clones only, with some absent. Among about 820,000 clones listed, nearly 95% were seen once. The CDR3 length is 14 residues. The V gene's germline CDR1 is MNHEY and CDR2 SMNVEV (reference sequence). V dropped 6 bases and J dropped 0 bases, with 10 bases sitting between them. The data were obtained in a study of shared clonotypes between healthy human individuals. Positive CCR7 selection of CD45RO-negative cells yielded the naive CD8 cells, and terminally differentiated effector memory CD45RA+ cells were excluded.

The sequenced material came from naive CD8+ T cells sorted from blood. The gene calls are TRBV27 and TRBJ2-3; D remains unclear. The source of this sequence is a man younger than 40 in good health. For the CDR3, the DNA is TGTGCCAGCAGCCCTTTGGGTAGCACAGATACGCAGTATTTT. This translates into CASSPLGSTDTQYF.